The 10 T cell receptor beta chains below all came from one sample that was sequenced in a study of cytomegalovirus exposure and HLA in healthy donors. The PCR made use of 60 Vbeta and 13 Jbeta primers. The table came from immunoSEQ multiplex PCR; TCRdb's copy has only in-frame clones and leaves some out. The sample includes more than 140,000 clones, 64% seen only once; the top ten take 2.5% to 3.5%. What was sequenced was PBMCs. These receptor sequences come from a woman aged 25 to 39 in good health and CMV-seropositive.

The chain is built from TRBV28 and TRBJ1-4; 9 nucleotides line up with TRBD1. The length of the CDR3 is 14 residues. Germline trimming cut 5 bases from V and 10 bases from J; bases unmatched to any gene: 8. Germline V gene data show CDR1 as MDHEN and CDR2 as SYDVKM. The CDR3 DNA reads TGTGCCAGCAGTCCCTCGGGGGGACAGGGAAAACTGTTTTTT. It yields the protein CASSPSGGQGKLFF.

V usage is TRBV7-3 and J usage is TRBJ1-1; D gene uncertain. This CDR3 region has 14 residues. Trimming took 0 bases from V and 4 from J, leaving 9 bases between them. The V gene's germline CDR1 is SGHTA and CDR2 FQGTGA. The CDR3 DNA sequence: TGTGCCAGCAGCTTAACCGGGTCGGGCACTGAAGCTTTCTTT. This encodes CASSLTGSGTEAFF.

The CDR3 loop is CSVEGDSTYEQYF. In nucleotides, the CDR3 is TGCAGCGTTGAGGGGGACAGTACCTACGAGCAGTACTTC. The V and J genes are TRBV29-1 and TRBJ2-7; 7 bases match TRBD1. The germline V gene has CDR1 SQVTM and CDR2 ANQGSEA. The V gene end was trimmed by 3 bases and the J gene end by 2 bases; junction bases not matched to a gene: 4. This CDR3 comprises 13 residues.

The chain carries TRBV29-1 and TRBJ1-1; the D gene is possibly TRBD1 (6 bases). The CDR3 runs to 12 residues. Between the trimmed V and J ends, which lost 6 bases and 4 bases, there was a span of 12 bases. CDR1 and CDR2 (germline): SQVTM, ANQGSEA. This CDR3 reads CSVREGVTEAFF. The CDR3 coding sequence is TGCAGCGTCCGGGAGGGGGTCACTGAAGCTTTCTTT.

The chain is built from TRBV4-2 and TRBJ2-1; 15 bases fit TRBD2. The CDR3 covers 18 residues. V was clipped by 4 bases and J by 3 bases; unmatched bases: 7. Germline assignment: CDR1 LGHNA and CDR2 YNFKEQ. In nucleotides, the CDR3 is TGTGCCAGCAGCCTCGGGACTAGCGGGGGGTCGAGCTACAATGAGCAGTTCTTC. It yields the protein CASSLGTSGGSSYNEQFF.

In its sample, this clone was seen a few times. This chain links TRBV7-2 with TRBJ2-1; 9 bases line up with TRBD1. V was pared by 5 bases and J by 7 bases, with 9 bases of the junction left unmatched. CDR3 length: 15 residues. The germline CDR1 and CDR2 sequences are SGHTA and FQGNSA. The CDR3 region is CASSGGTGKTNEQFF. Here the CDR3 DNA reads TGTGCCAGCAGCGGCGGGACAGGGAAGACTAATGAGCAGTTCTTC.

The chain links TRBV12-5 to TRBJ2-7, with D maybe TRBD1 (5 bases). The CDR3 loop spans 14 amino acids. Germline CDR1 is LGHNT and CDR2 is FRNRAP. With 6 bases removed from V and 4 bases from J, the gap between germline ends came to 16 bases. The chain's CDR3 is CASGIGEKRYEQYF. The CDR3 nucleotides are TGTGCTAGTGGCATAGGGGAAAAGAGATACGAGCAGTACTTC.

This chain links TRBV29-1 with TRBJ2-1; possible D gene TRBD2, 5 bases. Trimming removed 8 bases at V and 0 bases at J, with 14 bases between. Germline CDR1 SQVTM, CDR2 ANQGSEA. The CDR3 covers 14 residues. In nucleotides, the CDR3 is TGCAGCTCGCCTAATGGGAGCTCCTACAATGAGCAGTTCTTC. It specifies CSSPNGSSYNEQFF.

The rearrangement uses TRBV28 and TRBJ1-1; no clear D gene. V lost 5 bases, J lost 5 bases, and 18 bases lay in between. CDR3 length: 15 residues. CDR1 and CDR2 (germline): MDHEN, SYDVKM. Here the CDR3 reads CASSLFAETRTEAFF. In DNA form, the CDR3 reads TGTGCCAGCAGTCTATTTGCGGAGACGAGGACTGAAGCTTTCTTT.

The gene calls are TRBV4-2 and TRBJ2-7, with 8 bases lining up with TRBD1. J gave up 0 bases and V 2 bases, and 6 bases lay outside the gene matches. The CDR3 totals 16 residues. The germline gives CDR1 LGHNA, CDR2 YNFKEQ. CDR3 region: CASSQQGQASSYEQYF. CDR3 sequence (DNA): TGTGCCAGCAGCCAACAGGGACAGGCGAGCTCCTACGAGCAGTACTTC.